The next 2 T cell receptor beta chains were all read from a single sample in a study of CD8+CD57+ T cells in acquired aplastic anemia. CDR3 and TCR beta VDJ profiling relied on genomic DNA as the template. TCRdb reprocessed the reads with MiXCR, giving one entry per CDR3 protein. The sample has around 170,000 distinct CDR3 sequences, approximately 51% seen once. Only patients with CD8+CD57+ cell expansion on flow cytometry were chosen for sequencing. Sequenced: sorted CD4+, CD8+, or CD8+CD57+ T cells (not recorded which) from PBMCs. These receptors all come from a human donor with aplastic anemia.

The chain is built from TRBV2 and TRBJ1-2; D is uncertain. This CDR3 is built from 13 residues. V was cut by 8 bases and J by 4 bases, with 14 bases left in between. Germline V gene sequence: CDR1 SNHLY, CDR2 FYNNEI. The CDR3, as DNA: TGTGCCAGCGAAGGGCGGGGTCTCTATGGCTACACCTTC. It specifies CASEGRGLYGYTF. The full variable domain, its missing parts supplied by reference TRBV2 and TRBJ1-2, is EPEVTQTPSHQVTQMGQEVILRCVPISNHLYFYWYRQILGQKVEFLVSFYNNEISEKSEIFDDQFSVERPDGSNFTLKIRSTKLEDSAMYFCASEGRGLYGYTFGSGTRLTVV.

The sample holds many counts of this clonotype. One end of the junction varies from germline; a read error may be responsible. The J gene is TRBJ2-1, the V gene TRBV7-2, with 8 bases that match TRBD2. This CDR3 contains 16 residues. The germline gives CDR1 SGHTA, CDR2 FQGNSA. The CDR3 nucleotides read TGTGCCAGCAGCGTAGCGGGGACCATGTCCTACAATGAGCAGTTCTTC. Its translation is CASSVAGTMSYNEQFF.